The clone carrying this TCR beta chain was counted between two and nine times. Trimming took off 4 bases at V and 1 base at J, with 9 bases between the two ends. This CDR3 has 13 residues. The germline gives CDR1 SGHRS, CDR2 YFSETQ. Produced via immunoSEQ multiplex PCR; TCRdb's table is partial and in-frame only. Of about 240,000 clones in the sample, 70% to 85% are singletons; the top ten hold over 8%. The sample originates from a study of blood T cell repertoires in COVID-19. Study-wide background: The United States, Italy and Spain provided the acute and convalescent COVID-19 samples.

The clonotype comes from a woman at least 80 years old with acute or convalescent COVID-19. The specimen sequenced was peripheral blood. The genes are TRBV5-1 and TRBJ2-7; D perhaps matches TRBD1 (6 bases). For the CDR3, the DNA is TGCGCCAGCAGCCCTGGACAGTCCTACGAGCAGTACTTC. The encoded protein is CASSPGQSYEQYF. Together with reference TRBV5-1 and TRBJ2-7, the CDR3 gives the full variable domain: KAGVTQTPRYLIKTRGQQVTLSCSPISGHRSVSWYQQTPGQGLQFLFEYFSETQRNKGNFPGRFSGRQFSNSRSEMNVSTLELGDSALYLCASSPGQSYEQYFGPGTRLTVT.